This entry concerns a single T cell receptor (beta chain). The method was immunoSEQ multiplex PCR; TCRdb's version includes in-frame clones alone and lacks a portion of them. Seen here are fewer than 85,000 clones, about 89% observed once, and the top ten hold over 0.65%. The sample originates from a study of OX40 agonist ivuxolimab in advanced cancers. The overall study: Dose-escalation subjects each had hepatocellular carcinoma, melanoma, renal cell or head and neck cancer.

Germline CDR1 and CDR2: MDHEN and SYDVKM. The CDR3 has 15 amino acids. Sequencing was performed on CD4+ or CD8+ T cells sorted from blood, taken in a trial of the OX40 agonist ivuxolimab. The V and J genes are TRBV28 and TRBJ2-5; 7 bases fit TRBD1. The assigned J gene may be wrong: the sequence end matches TRBJ2-7 better. This TCR was recovered from an adult with an advanced solid tumor such as melanoma, head and neck, liver or kidney cancer. In nucleotides, the CDR3 is TGTGCCAGCACCCAACCGACAGGGTTCTCCTACGAGCAGTACTTC. This gives the protein CASTQPTGFSYEQYF.